Below are 29 T cell receptor beta chains sequenced from a single sample in a study of identical twins. TCRdb re-called the 5' RACE reads with MiXCR, one entry per CDR3 protein. The table lists approximately 620,000 distinct CDR3 sequences, 8.5% to 9% of them singletons, with approximately 0.94% in the top ten. This same sample was also taken into another study, of yellow fever vaccine responses in identical twins.

Sequenced material: PBMCs. Source of these receptors: a woman in her late teens or twenties in good health.

This clonotype was counted many times. The chain combines TRBV10-3 with TRBJ2-2, with 9 bases aligning to TRBD1. The CDR3 extends over 17 amino acids. CDR1 is ENHRY and CDR2 is SYGVKD in the germline V gene. The junction had 9 bases not matched to a gene; V was cut back by 7 bases and J by 0 bases. The CDR3: CAIMGTGKDPNTGELFF. CDR3 bases: TGTGCCATCATGGGGACAGGGAAGGATCCGAACACCGGGGAGCTGTTTTTT.

This clonotype turned up a few times. The rearrangement joins TRBV4-2 to TRBJ2-3; 10 bases agree with TRBD2. Germline V lookup: CDR1 LGHNA, CDR2 YNFKEQ. J gave up 0 bases and V 4 bases, and 10 bases lay outside the gene matches. The CDR3 runs 18 residues. In DNA form, the CDR3 reads TGTGCCAGCAGCCGAGCGGGAGGGCCCGGGCTTAGCACAGATACGCAGTATTTT. It translates to CASSRAGGPGLSTDTQYF.

This clonotype showed up many times. The chain carries TRBV4-1 and TRBJ2-2; maybe TRBD1 (6 bases). The CDR3 is 15 amino acids. Germline-derived CDR1 and CDR2 are MGHRA and YSYEKL. The V end was cut by 0 bases, the J end by 4 bases, with 9 bases between. The CDR3 loop is CASSQEQGVTGELFF. DNA for the CDR3: TGCGCCAGCAGCCAAGAACAGGGTGTCACCGGGGAGCTGTTTTTT.

This chain connects TRBV20-1 to TRBJ2-1; tentative D call: TRBD1 (8 bases). This CDR3 comprises 14 residues. Germline values: CDR1 DFQATT, CDR2 SNEGSKA (reference sequence). V lost 1 base and J lost 7, with 14 bases in between. CDR3 in amino acids: CSARVTGGGNEQFF. The CDR3 DNA is TGCAGTGCTAGAGTAACAGGGGGAGGGAATGAGCAGTTCTTC.

At least ten counts were recorded for this clonotype. The rearrangement links TRBV2 to TRBJ2-4, with 9 nucleotides matching TRBD1. CDR1 and CDR2 (germline): SNHLY, FYNNEI. CDR3 length: 15 residues. Trimming cost V 7 bases and J 0 bases; bases outside gene matches: 4. The CDR3 sequence: CASTWTGAAKNIQYF. The CDR3, as DNA: TGTGCCAGCACCTGGACAGGGGCAGCCAAAAACATTCAGTACTTC.

The sample holds many counts of this clonotype. V and J are TRBV2 and TRBJ1-5; the D gene is possibly TRBD1 (5 bases). Trimming pared 6 bases from V and 0 bases from J, leaving 12 bases between. CDR3 length equals 15 residues. Germline V gene sequence: CDR1 SNHLY, CDR2 FYNNEI. The CDR3 nucleotides are TGTGCCAGCAGCGTGGGGCAGGCTAGCAATCAGCCCCAGCATTTT. Amino acid sequence: CASSVGQASNQPQHF.

The gene calls are TRBV6-1 and TRBJ2-7; 13 nucleotides agree with TRBD2. Germline-derived CDR1 and CDR2 are MNHNS and SASEGT. V was clipped by 7 bases and J by 0 bases; unmatched bases: 12. This CDR3 comprises 18 residues. CDR3 sequence: CASNPTGGLAGFSYEQYF. CDR3 DNA: TGTGCCAGCAATCCCACTGGGGGACTAGCGGGATTCTCCTACGAGCAGTACTTC.

This clonotype was detected only a few times. V gene TRBV7-9 combines with J gene TRBJ2-7, with 12 positions matching TRBD2. The CDR3 has 15 amino acids. The junction had 4 bases not matched to a gene; V was cut back by 2 bases and J by 5 bases. Germline lookup yields CDR1 SEHNR and CDR2 FQNEAQ (reference sequence). The CDR3 loop is CASSLSLAGGNEQYF. Written as DNA, the CDR3 is TGTGCCAGCAGCTTATCACTAGCGGGGGGCAACGAGCAGTACTTC.

This chain links TRBV6-5 with TRBJ1-6; D ambiguous. This CDR3 is 17 amino acids long. The germline V and J ends were trimmed by 0 bases and 6 bases, with 15 bases remaining between them. The germline CDR1 and CDR2 sequences are MNHEY and SVGAGI. In DNA form, the CDR3 reads TGTGCCAGCAGTTACTCAGGCTCCGGGATGGGTAATTCACCCCTCCACTTT. Amino acids: CASSYSGSGMGNSPLHF.

This clonotype has just a few counts. The chain combines TRBV7-2 with TRBJ2-1; 11 bases line up with TRBD2. Germline V lookup: CDR1 SGHTA, CDR2 FQGNSA. With V trimmed by 3 bases and J by 3 bases, 4 bases remained unmatched. This CDR3 is 16 amino acids long. This chain's CDR3 is CASSFRTSGFYNEQFF. The DNA for the CDR3 is TGTGCCAGCAGCTTCCGGACTAGCGGGTTCTACAATGAGCAGTTCTTC.

Many counts were recorded for this clonotype. This chain links TRBV10-3 with TRBJ2-2; D uncertain. CDR3 length: 11 amino acids. V shed 6 bases and J shed 1 base, with 0 bases lying between them. Germline lookup yields CDR1 ENHRY and CDR2 SYGVKD. CDR3 amino acids: CAIRNTGELFF. Written as DNA, the CDR3 is TGTGCCATCAGGAACACCGGGGAGCTGTTTTTT.

This clonotype was counted a few times. V and J are TRBV30 and TRBJ2-1; the match to TRBD2 covers 11 bases. CDR1 is GTSNPN, CDR2 SVGIG, per germline (reference sequence). V dropped 4 bases and J dropped 6; count of bases not matched to a gene: 5. The CDR3 sequence is 14 residues long. CDR3 amino acids: CAWTPSGGRNEQFF. The CDR3 DNA sequence: TGTGCCTGGACCCCTAGCGGGGGGCGCAATGAGCAGTTCTTC.

This chain links TRBV7-9 with TRBJ2-3; 10 positions agree with TRBD2. CDR1 is SEHNR and CDR2 is FQNEAQ in the germline V gene (reference sequence). V shed 4 bases and J 8 bases; nucleotides not matched to a gene: 9. CDR3 length: 15 residues. The CDR3 region is CASSYTSGMEGTQYF. The CDR3 DNA reads TGTGCCAGCAGCTATACTAGCGGGATGGAGGGTACGCAGTATTTT.

This clonotype was counted ten times or more. The gene calls are TRBV29-1 and TRBJ1-1; 12 bases agree with TRBD1. CDR1 is SQVTM, CDR2 ANQGSEA, per germline. V was pared by 3 bases and J by 0 bases, with 5 bases of the junction left unmatched. The CDR3 sequence is 16 residues long. The CDR3 DNA reads TGCAGCGTTGACTTCGGGACAGGGGGCATGAACACTGAAGCTTTCTTT. It codes for CSVDFGTGGMNTEAFF.

This clonotype has at least ten counts. This chain connects TRBV15 to TRBJ2-3; a weak D match, TRBD2 (5 bases). V gave up 2 bases and J gave up 5 bases, with 8 bases separating them. The CDR3 totals 13 residues. Germline V gives CDR1 LNHNV, CDR2 YYDKDF (reference sequence). DNA of the CDR3: TGTGCCACCAGCAGATTCGGGGAAGATACGCAGTATTTT. Translated, it gives CATSRFGEDTQYF. Complete variable domain (other parts from reference TRBV15 and TRBJ2-3): DAMVIQNPRYQVTQFGKPVTLSCSQTLNHNVMYWYQQKSSQAPKLLFHYYDKDFNNEADTPDNFQSRRPNTSFCFLDIRSPGLGDTAMYLCATSRFGEDTQYFGPGTRLTVL.

The table lists this clonotype with many counts. V gene TRBV4-1 combines with J gene TRBJ2-5; D call uncertain. Trimming stripped 1 base from V and 5 bases from J, with 14 bases between. From germline, CDR1 is MGHRA and CDR2 YSYEKL. The CDR3 extends over 15 amino acids. As DNA, the CDR3 is TGCGCCAGCAGCCAAGTGACACTCCCCGGGGAGACCCAGTACTTC. Translated: CASSQVTLPGETQYF.

The chain carries TRBV4-3 and TRBJ2-6; the D gene could be TRBD1 or TRBD2 (5 bases each). Trimming removed 0 bases at V and 4 bases at J, with 10 bases between. The germline gives CDR1 LGHNA, CDR2 YSLEER. The CDR3 extends over 16 amino acids. The CDR3 sequence is CASSQDSRDGANVLTF. The CDR3, as DNA: TGCGCCAGCAGCCAAGATTCCAGGGACGGGGCCAACGTCCTGACTTTC.

J is TRBJ2-1 and V is TRBV24-1; 7 bases fit TRBD1. Germline V lookup: CDR1 KGHDR, CDR2 SFDVKD. Trimming removed 4 bases from V and 8 bases from J; junction bases left unmatched: 10. The CDR3 is made up of 15 amino acids. CDR3 sequence reads: CATSDRGQLWDEQFF. CDR3 bases: TGTGCCACCAGTGACCGGGGACAGCTTTGGGATGAGCAGTTCTTC.

This clonotype has a count of ten or more. This chain uses TRBV29-1 with TRBJ1-1, with D uncertain. This CDR3 region has 12 residues. V lost 7 bases and J 5 bases, leaving 14 bases between the germline ends. Germline lookup yields CDR1 SQVTM and CDR2 ANQGSEA. The CDR3 region has the DNA TGCAGCGCAGATCGGTCGGGGACTGAAGCTTTCTTT. Amino acids: CSADRSGTEAFF.

This clonotype was seen more than once but under ten times. The chain recombines TRBV7-2 with TRBJ2-2; either TRBD1 or TRBD2 may supply D (7 bases each). Trimming took 9 bases from V and 1 from J, leaving 12 bases between them. The length of the CDR3 is 14 residues. The germline gives CDR1 SGHTA, CDR2 FQGNSA. CDR3 in amino acids: CASQGGQNTGELFF. For the CDR3, the DNA is TGTGCCAGTCAGGGGGGGCAGAACACCGGGGAGCTGTTTTTT. The full variable domain, in which reference TRBV7-2 and TRBJ2-2 provide the parts outside the CDR3, is GAGVSQSPSNKVTEKGKDVELRCDPISGHTALYWYRQSLGQGLEFLIYFQGNSAPDKSGLPSDRFSAERTGGSVSTLTIQRTQQEDSAVYLCASQGGQNTGELFFGEGSRLTVL.

This clonotype was seen at least ten times. CDR3 sequence reads: CASSLVPGGYTF. DNA of the CDR3: TGTGCCAGCAGTTTAGTCCCTGGTGGCTACACCTTC. The rearrangement uses TRBV12-3 or TRBV12-4 and TRBJ1-2, with D unresolved. V lost 1 base, J lost 7 bases, and 7 bases lay in between. This CDR3 has 12 amino acids.

At least ten counts were recorded for this clonotype. V is TRBV20-1 and J is TRBJ2-7, with D hard to call. Germline CDR1 reads DFQATT; CDR2 reads SNEGSKA (reference sequence). The CDR3 sequence is 12 residues long. V lost 8 bases and J lost 5, with 16 bases in between. CDR3 sequence (DNA): TGCAGTCTATCCCGGGTAAAGGACGAGCAGTACTTC. Its protein is CSLSRVKDEQYF.

The chain recombines TRBV20-1 with TRBJ2-7; 8 bases map to TRBD2. This CDR3 contains 13 residues. Germline CDR1 and CDR2: DFQATT and SNEGSKA (reference sequence). Trimming removed 2 bases from V and 1 base from J; junction bases left unmatched: 1. The CDR3 nucleotides are TGCAGTGCTAGACCGGGAGGGTCCTACGAGCAGTACTTC. This encodes CSARPGGSYEQYF.

The CDR3 coding sequence is TGTGCCAGCAGAACCCCCATGGGAGGGGAGCAGTACTTC. Translation gives CASRTPMGGEQYF. The genes are TRBV6-1 and TRBJ2-7, with TRBD2 matching over 7 bases. With 6 bases clipped from V and 7 bases from J, the junction kept 9 bases outside the gene matches. Per the germline V gene, CDR1 is MNHNS and CDR2 is SASEGT. The CDR3 is 13 residues long.

This clonotype came up a few times. The CDR3 coding sequence is TGTGCCAGCAGCTTAAATCGTGAAGATACGCAGTATTTT. Its protein product is CASSLNREDTQYF. The rearrangement joins TRBV7-3 to TRBJ2-3; no firm D call. CDR1 SGHTA and CDR2 FQGTGA come from the germline V gene. V lost 1 base to trimming and J lost 5 bases, with 7 bases between them. The CDR3 extends over 13 amino acids. Together with reference TRBV7-3 and TRBJ2-3, the CDR3 gives the full variable domain: GAGVSQTPSNKVTEKGKYVELRCDPISGHTALYWYRQSLGQGPEFLIYFQGTGAADDSGLPNDRFFAVRPEGSVSTLKIQRTERGDSAVYLCASSLNREDTQYFGPGTRLTVL.

This clonotype was counted many times. In DNA, the CDR3 is TGTGCCAGCAGCTTGGACACCACCGGGGAGCTGTTTTTT. This translates into CASSLDTTGELFF. This chain uses TRBV7-8 with TRBJ2-2; perhaps TRBD1 as D (5 bases). This CDR3 contains 13 residues. V gave up 3 bases and J gave up 4 bases, with 6 bases separating them. In germline, CDR1 is SGHVS, CDR2 FQNEAQ.

The count of this clonotype is one. The J gene is TRBJ2-7, the V gene TRBV20-1; 10 nucleotides agree with TRBD2. V trimming: 5 bases; J trimming: 6 bases; junction bases outside the gene matches: 10. CDR3 length equals 14 residues. Per germline, CDR1 DFQATT and CDR2 SNEGSKA (reference sequence). CDR3 protein: CSARSGRAFAEQYF. The CDR3 DNA sequence: TGCAGTGCTCGAAGCGGGAGGGCCTTCGCCGAGCAGTACTTC.

This clonotype was seen many times. The chain has TRBV20-1 and TRBJ1-1; 7 nucleotides align to TRBD1. Germline CDR1 and CDR2: DFQATT and SNEGSKA (reference sequence). CDR3 size: 12 residues. V lost 8 bases and J lost 1; bases outside the gene matches: 4. The CDR3 DNA reads TGCAGTACAGGGGAAGAGAACACTGAAGCTTTCTTT. It encodes CSTGEENTEAFF.

The chain carries TRBV14 and TRBJ2-7, with D perhaps TRBD2 (5 bases). This CDR3 is built from 14 residues. CDR1 is SGHDN and CDR2 is FVKESK in the germline V gene. Trimming removed 1 base at V and 3 bases at J, with 10 bases between. CDR3 residues: CASSQVGAGYEQYF. CDR3 DNA: TGTGCCAGCAGCCAAGTTGGTGCGGGCTACGAGCAGTACTTC.